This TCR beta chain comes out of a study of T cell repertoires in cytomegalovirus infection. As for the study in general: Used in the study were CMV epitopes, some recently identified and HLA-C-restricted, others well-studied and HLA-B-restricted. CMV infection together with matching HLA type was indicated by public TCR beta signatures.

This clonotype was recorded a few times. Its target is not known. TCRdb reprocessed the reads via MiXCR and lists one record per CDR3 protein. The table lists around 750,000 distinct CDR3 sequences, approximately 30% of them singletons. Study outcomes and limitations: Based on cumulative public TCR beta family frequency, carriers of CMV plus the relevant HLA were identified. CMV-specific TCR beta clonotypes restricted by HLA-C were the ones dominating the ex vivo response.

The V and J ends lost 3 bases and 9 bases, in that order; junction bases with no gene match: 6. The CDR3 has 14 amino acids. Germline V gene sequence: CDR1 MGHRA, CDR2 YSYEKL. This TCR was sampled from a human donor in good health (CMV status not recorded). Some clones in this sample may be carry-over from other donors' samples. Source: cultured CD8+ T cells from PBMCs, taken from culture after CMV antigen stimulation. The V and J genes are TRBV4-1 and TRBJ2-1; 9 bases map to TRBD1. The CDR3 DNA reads TGCGCCAGCAGCCAGGGGACAGGGAGGGGTGAGCAGTTCTTC. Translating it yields CASSQGTGRGEQFF.